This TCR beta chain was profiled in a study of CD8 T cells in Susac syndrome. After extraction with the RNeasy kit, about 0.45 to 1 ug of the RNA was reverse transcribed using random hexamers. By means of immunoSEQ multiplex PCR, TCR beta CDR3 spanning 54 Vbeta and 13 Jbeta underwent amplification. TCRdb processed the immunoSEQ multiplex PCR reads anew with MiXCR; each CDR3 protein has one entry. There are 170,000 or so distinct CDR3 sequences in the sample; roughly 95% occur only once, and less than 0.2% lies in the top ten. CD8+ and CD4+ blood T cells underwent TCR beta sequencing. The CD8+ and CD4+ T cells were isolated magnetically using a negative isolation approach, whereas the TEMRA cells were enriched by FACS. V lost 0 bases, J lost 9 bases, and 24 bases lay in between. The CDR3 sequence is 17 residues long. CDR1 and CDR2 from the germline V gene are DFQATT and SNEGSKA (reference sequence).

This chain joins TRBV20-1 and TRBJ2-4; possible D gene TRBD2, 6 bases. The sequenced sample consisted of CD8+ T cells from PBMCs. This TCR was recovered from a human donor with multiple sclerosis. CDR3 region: CSARDRVAAAPPSIQYF. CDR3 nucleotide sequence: TGCAGTGCTAGAGATCGGGTAGCGGCCGCCCCCCCTTCCATTCAGTACTTC.